The 25 T cell receptor beta chains in this list originate from one sample, sequenced in a study of blood T cell repertoires in COVID-19 (dated by TCRdb to about 2020). The protocol used for the library was the immunoSEQ multiplex PCR assay. This immuneACCESS table, as held by TCRdb, lists in-frame sequences with V and J called but not all clones. Of the missing ones, under half trace to an unresolved V gene in checked studies; the others have no known cause. The sample contains roughly 57,000 clones, approximately 79% of them found a single time. In total, the top ten clones hold about 3.5% of the sample. Source material: peripheral blood. The receptors come from a man between 60 and 75 years old with acute or convalescent COVID-19.

The chain links TRBV4-1 to TRBJ1-4; 10 nucleotides agree with TRBD1. The CDR3 contains 14 residues. With V trimmed by 5 bases and J by 8 bases, 5 bases remained unmatched. Looked up from germline, CDR1 is MGHRA and CDR2 is YSYEKL. The CDR3 reads CASSSLGQGEKLFF. CDR3 bases: TGCGCCAGCAGCTCGTTGGGACAGGGGGAAAAACTGTTTTTT.

The rearrangement links TRBV10-3 to TRBJ2-1; 7 bases fit TRBD1. Germline V lookup: CDR1 ENHRY, CDR2 SYGVKD. There are 15 residues in the CDR3. V lost 0 bases and J lost 6; bases outside the gene matches: 5. The CDR3 protein is CAISESMRQGNEQFF. The CDR3 DNA reads as TGTGCCATCAGTGAGTCGATGCGACAGGGCAATGAGCAGTTCTTC.

The chain uses TRBV7-9 and TRBJ1-1; 7 bases line up with TRBD1. The V segment lost 4 bases and the J segment 3 bases; nucleotides outside the gene matches: 14. Per germline, CDR1 SEHNR and CDR2 FQNEAQ (reference sequence). The CDR3 is 17 amino acids. DNA for the CDR3: TGTGCCAGCAGCTCCCCGCGGACCTACAGGGGCTACACTGAAGCTTTCTTT. It yields the protein CASSSPRTYRGYTEAFF.

The gene calls are TRBV5-1 and TRBJ2-7; 7 nucleotides agree with TRBD1. The V gene's germline CDR1 is SGHRS and CDR2 YFSETQ. The CDR3 has 12 residues. The ends lost 4 bases at V and 4 bases at J; junction bases unmatched: 2. CDR3 DNA: TGCGCCAGCAGCGGGACAGCTTACGAGCAGTACTTC. Protein product: CASSGTAYEQYF.

V usage is TRBV4-2 and J usage is TRBJ1-2; unclear D gene. From germline, CDR1 is LGHNA and CDR2 YNFKEQ. This CDR3 contains 13 residues. V lost 0 bases, J lost 8 bases, and 10 bases lay in between. CDR3 protein: CASSQDPLSGYTF. CDR3 coding DNA: TGTGCCAGCAGCCAAGATCCTCTGTCCGGCTACACCTTC.

The genes are TRBV6-1 and TRBJ1-2, with D perhaps TRBD1 (6 bases). Between the trimmed V and J ends, which lost 1 base and 6 bases, there was a span of 9 bases. CDR1 and CDR2 from the germline V gene are MNHNS and SASEGT. The CDR3 runs 13 residues. This chain's CDR3 is CASSEDRVNGYTF. CDR3 DNA sequence: TGTGCCAGCAGTGAAGACAGGGTTAATGGCTACACCTTC.

V gene TRBV7-2 combines with J gene TRBJ2-7; possibly TRBD2 for D (5 bases). Germline V gene sequence: CDR1 SGHTA, CDR2 FQGNSA. Between the trimmed V and J ends, which lost 5 bases and 6 bases, there was a span of 14 bases. The CDR3 spans 13 residues. CDR3: CASSQGPEAEQYF. In nucleotides, the CDR3 is TGTGCCAGCAGCCAAGGGCCGGAGGCCGAGCAGTACTTC.

The chain joins TRBV6-5 to TRBJ2-2; TRBD2 might be the D (6 bases). The CDR3 contains 15 residues. V gave up 7 bases and J gave up 0 bases, with 12 bases separating them. Germline CDR1 is MNHEY and CDR2 is SVGAGI. Here the CDR3 DNA reads TGTGCCAGCATGGACGGGAGATCGAACACCGGGGAGCTGTTTTTT. Protein sequence: CASMDGRSNTGELFF.

The V and J genes are TRBV2 and TRBJ2-6; the match to TRBD1 covers 10 bases. Germline V gene lookup returns CDR1 SNHLY and CDR2 FYNNEI. V was pared by 6 bases and J by 1 base, with 3 bases of the junction left unmatched. This CDR3 region has 16 residues. The CDR3 DNA reads TGTGCCAGCAGCAGGACAGGGGGTTCTGGGGCCAACGTCCTGACTTTC. Protein: CASSRTGGSGANVLTF.

The rearrangement joins TRBV14 to TRBJ2-1, with D possibly matching TRBD2 (7 bases). CDR3 length: 17 amino acids. Trimming cost V 4 bases and J 0 bases, with 16 bases left between them. The germline V gene encodes CDR1 SGHDN and CDR2 FVKESK. CDR3 in DNA: TGTGCCAGCAGCCCCCAGGGGCGGGGGCTCTCCTACAATGAGCAGTTCTTC. Translated: CASSPQGRGLSYNEQFF.

The rearrangement uses TRBV11-2 and TRBJ2-3, with 8 bases matching TRBD2. Unmatched junction bases numbered 11, after V lost 5 bases and J lost 4 bases. The CDR3 extends over 16 amino acids. Germline assignment: CDR1 SGHAT and CDR2 FQNNGV. The CDR3 here is CASSLGRGGLSDTQYF. In DNA, the CDR3 is TGTGCCAGCAGCCTGGGACGGGGGGGCCTATCAGATACGCAGTATTTT.

The chain joins TRBV21-1 to TRBJ2-7; TRBD2 was called by the table and not checked on the DNA. TRBV21-1 is recorded as a pseudogene. The CDR3 totals 17 residues. The CDR3 coding sequence is TGTGCCAGCAGCGAGTACTTTTGGGGAGGTAGCTCCTACGAGCAGTACTTC. This sequence encodes CASSEYFWGGSSYEQYF.

The chain has TRBV11-2 and TRBJ1-5; 8 nucleotides agree with TRBD1. CDR1 SGHAT and CDR2 FQNNGV come from the germline V gene. CDR3 length: 16 residues. Unmatched junction bases numbered 5, after V lost 0 bases and J lost 4 bases. CDR3 sequence: CASSLDGQGSNQPQHF. CDR3 nucleotides: TGTGCCAGCAGCTTAGATGGACAGGGAAGTAATCAGCCCCAGCATTTT.

This clone was recorded a few times. The DNA of the CDR3 is TGTGCCAGTCGGGGTTTAAGGCGGAGCGGGGCCGGGGAGCTGTTTTTT. Translation: CASRGLRRSGAGELFF. This chain links TRBV7-2 with TRBJ2-2; 7 bases align to TRBD2. Trimming cost V 9 bases and J 6 bases; bases outside gene matches: 16. This CDR3 has 16 amino acids. In germline, CDR1 is SGHTA, CDR2 FQGNSA.

The chain has TRBV5-8 and TRBJ1-1; TRBD1 is a possible D gene (6 bases). From germline, CDR1 is SGHTS and CDR2 YDEGEE. V lost 3 bases, J lost 4 bases, and 22 bases lay in between. The CDR3 extends over 17 amino acids. DNA of the CDR3: TGTGCCAGCAGCTCAGCCCCCCACAGGGTCGGCGTCACTGAAGCTTTCTTT. Its translation: CASSSAPHRVGVTEAFF.

The CDR3 reads CASSTTAVSSYNEQFF. DNA for the CDR3: TGTGCCAGTAGTACAACAGCGGTGAGCTCCTACAATGAGCAGTTCTTC. This rearrangement joins TRBV19 to TRBJ2-1; D perhaps matches TRBD2 (5 bases). From germline, CDR1 is LNHDA and CDR2 SQIVND (reference sequence). V lost 4 bases and J lost 0, with 13 bases in between. This CDR3 region has 16 residues. Full variable domain (outside the CDR3, taken from reference TRBV19 and TRBJ2-1): DGGITQSPKYLFRKEGQNVTLSCEQNLNHDAMYWYRQDPGQGLRLIYYSQIVNDFQKGDIAEGYSVSREKKESFPLTVTSAQKNPTAFYLCASSTTAVSSYNEQFFGPGTRLTVL.

This sequence joins TRBV10-3 and TRBJ2-1; weak D call: TRBD1 (5 bases). CDR3 size: 14 residues. Trimming stripped 2 bases from V and 9 bases from J, with 14 bases between. Germline values: CDR1 ENHRY, CDR2 SYGVKD. Here the CDR3 reads CAISEMLGAREQFF. DNA for the CDR3: TGTGCCATCAGTGAGATGTTAGGGGCACGTGAGCAGTTCTTC.

V and J are TRBV6-5 and TRBJ1-1; tentatively, D is TRBD1 (5 bases). Germline V gene data show CDR1 as MNHEY and CDR2 as SVGAGI. The CDR3 runs to 14 residues. The V and J ends lost 7 bases and 7 bases respectively, with 19 bases between them. CDR3 coding DNA: TGTGCCAGCACCGAGAGGCAGGGAATGAATGAAGCTTTCTTT. Translating gives CASTERQGMNEAFF.

The chain couples TRBV28 to TRBJ2-1; 8 nucleotides match TRBD2. CDR1 and CDR2 from the germline V gene are MDHEN and SYDVKM. The CDR3 contains 14 residues. Trimming removed 2 bases from V and 5 bases from J; junction bases left unmatched: 2. The CDR3 nucleotides read TGTGCCAGCAGTTTAGCGGGGGGCGACAATGAGCAGTTCTTC. Translation: CASSLAGGDNEQFF. Based on the CDR3 plus reference TRBV28 and TRBJ2-1, the full variable domain is DVKVTQSSRYLVKRTGEKVFLECVQDMDHENMFWYRQDPGLGLRLIYFSYDVKMKEKGDIPEGYSVSREKKERFSLILESASTNQTSMYLCASSLAGGDNEQFFGPGTRLTVL.

J is TRBJ2-5 and V is TRBV2; D is unresolved. Germline assignment: CDR1 SNHLY and CDR2 FYNNEI. Between the trimmed V and J ends, which lost 8 bases and 1 base, there was a span of 8 bases. CDR3 length: 12 amino acids. As DNA, the CDR3 is TGTGCCAGCGCACAGTTCCAAGAGACCCAGTACTTC. Translated: CASAQFQETQYF. The complete variable domain, with remaining parts taken from reference TRBV2 and TRBJ2-5, reads EPEVTQTPSHQVTQMGQEVILRCVPISNHLYFYWYRQILGQKVEFLVSFYNNEISEKSEIFDDQFSVERPDGSNFTLKIRSTKLEDSAMYFCASAQFQETQYFGPGTRLLVL.

With regard to this clone: The sample holds other DNA sequences that translate to the same CDR3. The V gene is TRBV5-1, the J gene TRBJ2-7, with D unresolved. Deletions cut 0 bases from V and 0 bases from J, with 7 bases between. The CDR3 length is 14 residues. The V gene's germline CDR1 is SGHRS and CDR2 YFSETQ. CDR3 nucleotide sequence: TGCGCCAGCAGCTTGGGCCAGGACTCCTACGAGCAGTACTTC. This sequence encodes CASSLGQDSYEQYF.

This clone was seen just once. The chain carries TRBV6-6 and TRBJ1-5; 7 bases are a match to TRBD1. The CDR3 runs to 14 residues. Germline values: CDR1 MNHNY, CDR2 SVGAGI (reference sequence). The J segment lost 4 bases and the V segment lost 2 bases, leaving 2 bases of the junction unmatched. This CDR3 is CASSYGDRNQPQHF. In nucleotides, the CDR3 is TGTGCCAGCAGTTACGGGGACAGAAATCAGCCCCAGCATTTT.

V is TRBV5-1 and J is TRBJ1-5; D is unresolved. Trimming cost V 4 bases and J 6 bases, with 11 bases left between them. Germline V CDR1 and CDR2: SGHRS, YFSETQ. The CDR3 extends over 13 amino acids. CDR3 nucleotides: TGCGCCAGCAGCCCTGAGCCCGTTCAGCCCCAGCATTTT. This sequence encodes CASSPEPVQPQHF.

V and J are TRBV7-8 and TRBJ2-7, with TRBD1 matching over 8 bases. This CDR3 comprises 15 residues. V dropped 2 bases and J dropped 7; count of bases not matched to a gene: 10. Germline V lookup: CDR1 SGHVS, CDR2 FQNEAQ. The CDR3 region is CASSLRDRTPGEQYF. DNA for the CDR3: TGTGCCAGCAGCTTAAGGGACAGGACCCCGGGGGAGCAGTACTTC.

Only a few counts were recorded for this clone. As DNA, the CDR3 is TGTGCCAGCAGCTTAATCGTGGGGGGGTACTATGGCTACACCTTC. Translated: CASSLIVGGYYGYTF. The chain links TRBV7-2 to TRBJ1-2, with a possible D match to TRBD1 (5 bases). V lost 2 bases, J lost 3 bases, and 13 bases lay in between. Germline assignment: CDR1 SGHTA and CDR2 FQGNSA. This CDR3 is built from 15 residues. The full variable domain, in which reference TRBV7-2 and TRBJ1-2 provide the parts outside the CDR3, is GAGVSQSPSNKVTEKGKDVELRCDPISGHTALYWYRQSLGQGLEFLIYFQGNSAPDKSGLPSDRFSAERTGGSVSTLTIQRTQQEDSAVYLCASSLIVGGYYGYTFGSGTRLTVV.